One and the same sample provided the 21 T cell receptor beta chains below, sequenced in a study of blood T cell repertoires in COVID-19. The protocol was immunoSEQ multiplex PCR, while the TCRdb copy is restricted to in-frame clones and leaves out a portion. The repertoire has under 75,000 clones, about 81% of them found once; the top ten carry around 14%. The material sequenced was peripheral blood. The receptors stem from an elderly man with acute or convalescent COVID-19.

The chain is built from TRBV5-5 and TRBJ1-1; TRBD1 agrees at 10 bases. The J segment lost 10 bases and the V segment lost 5 bases, leaving 11 bases of the junction unmatched. CDR3 length: 14 residues. CDR1 and CDR2 (germline): SGHKS, YYEKEE (reference sequence). The CDR3, as DNA: TGTGCCAGCAGTTTTCCGGGACAGGGGAGGGTAGCTTTCTTT. This encodes CASSFPGQGRVAFF.

The chain uses TRBV5-1 and TRBJ1-1; maybe TRBD1 (5 bases). With 0 bases removed from V and 4 bases from J, the gap between germline ends came to 10 bases. This CDR3 has 14 residues. Germline lookup yields CDR1 SGHRS and CDR2 YFSETQ. CDR3 nucleotides: TGCGCCAGCAGCTTGGGGTCAGGGTTCACTGAAGCTTTCTTT. Its protein product is CASSLGSGFTEAFF.

The chain couples TRBV5-6 to TRBJ1-1; tentative D call: TRBD1 (5 bases). This CDR3 has 15 residues. Trimming left V 0 bases short and J 3 bases short, with 12 bases between. Germline V CDR1 and CDR2: SGHDT, YYEEEE. The CDR3 sequence is CASSLAVDTDTEAFF. The CDR3 DNA follows: TGTGCCAGCAGCTTGGCAGTGGACACGGACACTGAAGCTTTCTTT.

V is TRBV19 and J is TRBJ2-1; possibly TRBD2 for D (5 bases). The CDR3 covers 14 residues. Germline CDR1 reads LNHDA; CDR2 reads SQIVND (reference sequence). V shed 1 base and J shed 6 bases, with 10 bases lying between them. The DNA for the CDR3 is TGTGCCAGTAGTATAGCAGTAGGGAGCAATGAGCAGTTCTTC. Residues: CASSIAVGSNEQFF.

The V call is TRBV5-1, the J call TRBJ2-3, with 14 nucleotides matching TRBD2. The CDR3 loop spans 17 amino acids. Germline V lookup: CDR1 SGHRS, CDR2 YFSETQ. The V and J ends lost 0 bases and 5 bases, in that order; junction bases with no gene match: 5. CDR3 residues: CASSLAGTSGRIDTQYF. DNA for the CDR3: TGCGCCAGCAGCTTGGCCGGGACTAGCGGGAGAATAGATACGCAGTATTTT.

The chain employs TRBV7-2 and TRBJ1-3, with D possibly matching TRBD1 (5 bases). Germline V gene sequence: CDR1 SGHTA, CDR2 FQGNSA. The length of the CDR3 is 15 residues. The ends were cut back, 5 bases at V and 1 base at J, with 12 bases in the middle. The CDR3 region has the DNA TGTGCCAGCAGCGCAGCCACAGGATCTGGAAACACCATATATTTT. Encoded protein: CASSAATGSGNTIYF.

The chain links TRBV7-3 to TRBJ2-7; 8 bases line up with TRBD2. Germline CDR1 is SGHTA and CDR2 is FQGTGA. The CDR3 spans 14 residues. The trim removed 4 bases at V and 4 bases at J, leaving 6 bases unmatched. The CDR3 sequence is CASSSSGGPYEQYF. For the CDR3, the DNA is TGTGCCAGCAGCTCCAGCGGGGGACCTTACGAGCAGTACTTC.

V and J are TRBV5-1 and TRBJ2-3, with 8 bases identical to TRBD2. Germline V lookup: CDR1 SGHRS, CDR2 YFSETQ. The CDR3 spans 18 residues. Trimming at V came to 4 bases and at J to 0 bases, leaving 13 bases not matched to a gene. The CDR3 nucleotides read TGCGCCAGCAGCGAGAGGGCTAGCGGGTACCTTAGCACAGATACGCAGTATTTT. This translates into CASSERASGYLSTDTQYF. Drawing the rest from reference TRBV5-1 and TRBJ2-3, the complete variable domain is KAGVTQTPRYLIKTRGQQVTLSCSPISGHRSVSWYQQTPGQGLQFLFEYFSETQRNKGNFPGRFSGRQFSNSRSEMNVSTLELGDSALYLCASSERASGYLSTDTQYFGPGTRLTVL.

This chain joins TRBV7-8 and TRBJ2-4; tentatively, D is TRBD1 (5 bases). Between the trimmed V and J ends, which lost 4 bases and 9 bases, there was a span of 16 bases. Germline V gene lookup returns CDR1 SGHVS and CDR2 FQNEAQ. The CDR3 is 14 amino acids. CDR3 in DNA: TGTGCCAGCAGCTCAAATACAGGTTGGGCCATTCAGTACTTC. This encodes CASSSNTGWAIQYF.

The chain carries TRBV3-1 (or the pseudogene TRBV3-2) and TRBJ2-5; D ambiguous. The germline V and J ends were trimmed by 1 base and 4 bases, with 4 bases remaining between them. The germline gives CDR1 LGHDT, CDR2 YNNKEL (reference sequence). The CDR3 sequence is 12 residues long. The CDR3 nucleotides read TGTGCCAGCAGCCAAGGCGTAGAGACCCAGTACTTC. Its protein product is CASSQGVETQYF.

This clone was observed a single time. The chain joins TRBV5-5 to TRBJ2-7; TRBD1 matches at 9 bases. Germline V gene sequence: CDR1 SGHKS, CDR2 YYEKEE (reference sequence). This CDR3 contains 20 residues. V trimming: 5 bases; J trimming: 7 bases; junction bases outside the gene matches: 28. CDR3 loop: CASRGQGETRTIAGSGEQYF. CDR3 sequence (DNA): TGTGCCAGCAGGGGACAGGGAGAGACTAGAACGATCGCTGGGTCGGGTGAGCAGTACTTC. The full variable domain, its missing parts supplied by reference TRBV5-5 and TRBJ2-7, is DAGVTQSPTHLIKTRGQQVTLRCSPISGHKSVSWYQQVLGQGPQFIFQYYEKEERGRGNFPDRFSARQFPNYSSELNVNALLLGDSALYLCASRGQGETRTIAGSGEQYFGPGTRLTVT.

The chain is built from TRBV4-3 and TRBJ2-5; TRBD2 aligns across 9 bases. In germline, CDR1 is LGHNA, CDR2 YSLEER. This CDR3 contains 18 residues. With 0 bases clipped from V and 5 bases from J, the junction kept 13 bases outside the gene matches. The CDR3 protein is CASSQDRLLAGISETQYF. The CDR3 nucleotides are TGCGCCAGCAGCCAAGACAGGTTGCTAGCGGGAATCTCGGAGACCCAGTACTTC.

The rearrangement uses TRBV7-8 and TRBJ2-5; maybe TRBD1 (6 bases). CDR3 length: 12 residues. CDR1 SGHVS and CDR2 FQNEAQ come from the germline V gene. V lost 6 bases and J lost 7, with 12 bases in between. CDR3 coding DNA: TGTGCCAGCAGTACAGGGTGGGGGACCCAGTACTTC. It yields the protein CASSTGWGTQYF. Based on the CDR3 plus reference TRBV7-8 and TRBJ2-5, the full variable domain is GAGVSQSPRYKVAKRGQDVALRCDPISGHVSLFWYQQALGQGPEFLTYFQNEAQLDKSGLPSDRFFAERPEGSVSTLKIQRTQQEDSAVYLCASSTGWGTQYFGPGTRLLVL.

The V call is TRBV7-8, the J call TRBJ1-5; tentative D call: TRBD1 (5 bases). CDR3 length: 17 residues. Germline V CDR1 and CDR2: SGHVS, FQNEAQ. The V end lost 0 bases, the J end lost 4 bases, and 16 bases lay between the germline ends. This CDR3 is CASSLARVPSPNQPQHF. As DNA, the CDR3 is TGTGCCAGCAGCTTAGCCAGGGTCCCATCCCCTAATCAGCCCCAGCATTTT.

The V gene is TRBV19, the J gene TRBJ1-2; perhaps TRBD1 as D (5 bases). Germline lookup yields CDR1 LNHDA and CDR2 SQIVND (reference sequence). CDR3 length equals 14 residues. Trimming removed 7 bases at V and 3 bases at J, with 15 bases between. The CDR3 region has the DNA TGTGCCAGTAATTTCGGGGGAGGAGACTATGGCTACACCTTC. Translation: CASNFGGGDYGYTF.

The chain links TRBV7-9 to TRBJ2-2; D uncertain. Germline V gene sequence: CDR1 SEHNR, CDR2 FQNEAQ (reference sequence). The CDR3 is 16 residues long. V was cut by 4 bases and J by 1 base, with 13 bases left in between. The DNA of the CDR3 is TGTGCCAGCAGCTCGCTTCCCCCAGGGAACACCGGGGAGCTGTTTTTT. It codes for CASSSLPPGNTGELFF.

The genes are TRBV18 and TRBJ2-7; 9 nucleotides align to TRBD1. Trimming cost V 2 bases and J 4 bases; bases outside gene matches: 6. This CDR3 spans 15 amino acids. The germline gives CDR1 KGHSH, CDR2 LQKENI. The DNA for the CDR3 is TGTGCCAGCTCACCAGGGGGACAGGGAACTTACGAGCAGTACTTC. It encodes CASSPGGQGTYEQYF. Combining the CDR3 with reference TRBV18 and TRBJ2-7 gives the whole variable domain NAGVMQNPRHLVRRRGQEARLRCSPMKGHSHVYWYRQLPEEGLKFMVYLQKENIIDESGMPKERFSAEFPKEGPSILRIQQVVRGDSAAYFCASSPGGQGTYEQYFGPGTRLTVT.

The genes are TRBV11-2 and TRBJ2-1; possible D gene TRBD1, 5 bases. This CDR3 comprises 17 residues. Trimming shortened V by 0 bases and J by 8 bases, and 20 bases separated the two germline ends. CDR1 is SGHAT, CDR2 FQNNGV, per germline. The CDR3 loop is CASSLDPPWGGRDEQFF. In nucleotides, the CDR3 is TGTGCCAGCAGCTTAGACCCCCCTTGGGGCGGAAGGGATGAGCAGTTCTTC. The full variable domain, with the rest looked up from reference TRBV11-2 and TRBJ2-1, is EAGVAQSPRYKIIEKRQSVAFWCNPISGHATLYWYQQILGQGPKLLIQFQNNGVVDDSQLPKDRFSAERLKGVDSTLKIQPAKLEDSAVYLCASSLDPPWGGRDEQFFGPGTRLTVL.

The rearrangement joins TRBV19 to TRBJ1-5; D uncertain. Trimming removed 4 bases at V and 4 bases at J, with 11 bases between. The CDR3 length is 14 residues. The germline gives CDR1 LNHDA, CDR2 SQIVND (reference sequence). The CDR3 here is CASSNEGENQPQHF. In nucleotides, the CDR3 is TGTGCCAGTAGTAACGAGGGAGAAAATCAGCCCCAGCATTTT.

This chain links TRBV5-4 with TRBJ2-7; D might be TRBD1 (6 bases). The V and J ends lost 4 bases and 7 bases respectively, with 21 bases between them. Germline values: CDR1 SGHNT, CDR2 YYREEE (reference sequence). The CDR3 runs 15 residues. The CDR3 DNA is TGTGCCAGCAGCCCAAGTTCACAGGGTTTCGAGGAGCAGTACTTC. Translated: CASSPSSQGFEEQYF. The full variable domain, completed using reference TRBV5-4 and TRBJ2-7, is ETGVTQSPTHLIKTRGQQVTLRCSSQSGHNTVSWYQQALGQGPQFIFQYYREEENGRGNFPPRFSGLQFPNYSSELNVNALELDDSALYLCASSPSSQGFEEQYFGPGTRLTVT.

The rearrangement links TRBV5-1 to TRBJ2-3, with 8 nucleotides matching TRBD2. The V and J ends lost 4 bases and 3 bases, in that order; junction bases with no gene match: 10. Germline CDR1 and CDR2: SGHRS and YFSETQ. This CDR3 contains 16 residues. Here the CDR3 reads CASSPGVASGTDTQYF. Written as DNA, the CDR3 is TGCGCCAGCAGCCCGGGTGTGGCTAGCGGGACAGATACGCAGTATTTT.